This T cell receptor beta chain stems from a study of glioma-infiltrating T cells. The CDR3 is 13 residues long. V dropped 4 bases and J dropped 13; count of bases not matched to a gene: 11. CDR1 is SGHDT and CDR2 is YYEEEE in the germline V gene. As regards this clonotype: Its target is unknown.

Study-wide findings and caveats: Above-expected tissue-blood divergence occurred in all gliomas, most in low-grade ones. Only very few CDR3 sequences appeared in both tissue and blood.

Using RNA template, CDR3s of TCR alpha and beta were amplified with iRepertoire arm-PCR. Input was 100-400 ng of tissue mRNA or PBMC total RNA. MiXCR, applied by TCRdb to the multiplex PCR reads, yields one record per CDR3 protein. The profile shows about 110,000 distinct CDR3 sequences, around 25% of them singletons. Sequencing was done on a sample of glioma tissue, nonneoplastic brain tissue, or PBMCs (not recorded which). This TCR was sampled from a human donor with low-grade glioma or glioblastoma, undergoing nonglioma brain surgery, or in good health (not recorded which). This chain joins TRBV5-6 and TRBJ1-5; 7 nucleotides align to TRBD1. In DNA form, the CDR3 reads TGTGCCAGCAGCACACCAGGGGGGGGGTCGCAGCATTTT. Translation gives CASSTPGGGSQHF.